Listed here are 2 T cell receptor beta chains from one sample, sequenced in a study of molecular identifiers for immune sequencing clone quantification. A single record per CDR3 protein comes from TCRdb applying MiXCR to the PCR reads. The profile shows some 650,000 distinct CDR3 sequences, about 20% of them singletons. Specimen: naive CD8+ T cells from blood, with Jurkat cell RNA spiked in. The subset denotes: FACS-sorted CD8+CD4-CCR7+CD45RA+ naive T cells. The receptors come from a human donor in good health. Some libraries in this study had Jurkat cell RNA spiked in.

At least ten counts were recorded for this clonotype. V and J are TRBV27 and TRBJ2-7, with D unclear. Germline CDR1 MNHEY, CDR2 SMNVEV (reference sequence). V gave up 2 bases and J gave up 0 bases, with 14 bases separating them. The CDR3 has 16 amino acids. CDR3 DNA sequence: TGTGCCAGCAGTTTAATTCGCACGGCCATCTCCTACGAGCAGTACTTC. This codes for CASSLIRTAISYEQYF.

This clonotype showed up many times. J is TRBJ2-7 and V is TRBV29-1; TRBD1 or TRBD2 may be the D gene (6 bases each). Trimming shortened V by 4 bases and J by 1 base, and 14 bases separated the two germline ends. Germline assignment: CDR1 SQVTM and CDR2 ANQGSEA. The length of the CDR3 is 14 residues. CDR3 protein: CSVGGGKWSYEQYF. CDR3 nucleotides: TGCAGCGTTGGAGGGGGGAAGTGGTCCTACGAGCAGTACTTC.